The 13 T cell receptor beta chains reported below all come from one sample, sequenced in a study of CD8 T cells in ankylosing spondylitis. TCRdb re-analysed the 5' RACE reads in MiXCR, keeping a single row per CDR3 protein. The profile shows a few hundred thousand distinct CDR3 sequences, about 10% of them singletons. Sequencing was done on a sample of blood, either unsorted or a sorted T cell fraction (not recorded which). Every receptor here comes from a male donor with ankylosing spondylitis or in good health (not recorded which).

This clonotype appeared many times. The J gene is TRBJ2-3, the V gene TRBV12-3 or TRBV12-4; 8 bases align to TRBD2. The CDR3 runs 14 residues. V dropped 7 bases and J dropped 6; count of bases not matched to a gene: 9. The CDR3 DNA reads as TGTGCCAGCAAGATAGCGGGGAGAGGGGATACGCAGTATTTT. As protein: CASKIAGRGDTQYF.

There are a few counts of this clonotype. The chain links TRBV5-1 to TRBJ2-5; 11 bases map to TRBD1. The CDR3 extends over 15 amino acids. Per the germline V gene, CDR1 is SGHRS and CDR2 is YFSETQ. V dropped 5 bases and J dropped 2; count of bases not matched to a gene: 5. The DNA of the CDR3 is TGCGCCAGCAGACGGACAGGGGGCAATCAAGAGACCCAGTACTTC. It yields the protein CASRRTGGNQETQYF. Drawing the rest from reference TRBV5-1 and TRBJ2-5, the complete variable domain is KAGVTQTPRYLIKTRGQQVTLSCSPISGHRSVSWYQQTPGQGLQFLFEYFSETQRNKGNFPGRFSGRQFSNSRSEMNVSTLELGDSALYLCASRRTGGNQETQYFGPGTRLLVL.

This clonotype has at least ten counts. This chain links TRBV20-1 with TRBJ2-7; D is perhaps TRBD1 (6 bases). The germline CDR1 and CDR2 sequences are DFQATT and SNEGSKA (reference sequence). With 3 bases removed from V and 2 bases from J, the gap between germline ends came to 11 bases. The CDR3 spans 13 residues. For the CDR3, the DNA is TGCAGTGCTAGGGACAGTGCTACCTACGAGCAGTACTTC. Residues: CSARDSATYEQYF.

This clonotype was recorded many times. This rearrangement joins TRBV7-9 to TRBJ2-5; D not certain. The CDR3 loop spans 12 amino acids. Germline V gives CDR1 SEHNR, CDR2 FQNEAQ (reference sequence). Deletions cut 2 bases from V and 1 base from J, with 2 bases between. CDR3 bases: TGTGCCAGCAGCTTATTCCAAGAGACCCAGTACTTC. Its protein product is CASSLFQETQYF.

DNA for the CDR3: TGTGCCACCCGGGACAGGTTTAGAACAGATACGCAGTATTTT. As protein: CATRDRFRTDTQYF. This chain links TRBV28 with TRBJ2-3; 8 nucleotides agree with TRBD1. In germline, CDR1 is MDHEN, CDR2 SYDVKM. CDR3 length: 14 amino acids. The junction had 9 bases not matched to a gene; V was cut back by 10 bases and J by 3 bases.

This clonotype was observed at least ten times. The chain joins TRBV6-5 to TRBJ2-3; 7 bases are a match to TRBD1. Germline V gene sequence: CDR1 MNHEY, CDR2 SVGAGI. V trimming: 4 bases; J trimming: 2 bases; junction bases outside the gene matches: 9. This CDR3 is built from 16 residues. Here the CDR3 reads CASSSVTGYDTDTQYF. In nucleotides, the CDR3 is TGTGCCAGCAGTTCTGTGACAGGGTACGACACAGATACGCAGTATTTT.

In its sample, this clonotype was seen many times. The gene calls are TRBV4-1 and TRBJ2-6; 7 bases map to TRBD1. The CDR3 has 13 residues. From germline, CDR1 is MGHRA and CDR2 YSYEKL. V lost 8 bases, J lost 10 bases, and 8 bases stayed unmatched. CDR3 sequence: CASRWAGGNVLTF. CDR3 sequence (DNA): TGCGCCAGCCGTTGGGCAGGGGGAAACGTCCTGACTTTC.

This clonotype was seen many times. The chain employs TRBV20-1 and TRBJ2-5; D possibly uses TRBD1 or TRBD2 (6 bases each). This CDR3 spans 16 amino acids. In germline, CDR1 is DFQATT, CDR2 SNEGSKA (reference sequence). Trimming pared 0 bases from V and 7 bases from J, leaving 21 bases between. In DNA form, the CDR3 reads TGCAGTGCTAGAGATGGACGAGGGGGGTTCGGATTGACCCAGTACTTC. This sequence encodes CSARDGRGGFGLTQYF.

The chain employs TRBV12-3 or TRBV12-4 and TRBJ1-3; D gene ambiguous. The CDR3 contains 12 residues. V was shortened by 5 bases and J by 1 base, with 3 bases between the two germline ends. This CDR3 reads CASSLSGNTIYF. The CDR3 DNA follows: TGTGCCAGCAGTCTATCTGGAAACACCATATATTTT.

This clonotype has a handful of counts. V is TRBV7-9 and J is TRBJ2-3; D remains ambiguous. Trimming removed 7 bases at V and 3 bases at J, with 2 bases between. The CDR3 has 10 amino acids. The V gene's germline CDR1 is SEHNR and CDR2 FQNEAQ (reference sequence). For the CDR3, the DNA is TGTGCCAGCACGACAGATACGCAGTATTTT. Translated, it gives CASTTDTQYF.

This clonotype was found many times. The chain uses TRBV5-1 and TRBJ2-5, with D perhaps being TRBD1 or TRBD2 (5 bases each). The CDR3 is 17 residues long. Germline assignment: CDR1 SGHRS and CDR2 YFSETQ. V lost 0 bases, J lost 5 bases, and 20 bases lay in between. Here the CDR3 DNA reads TGCGCCAGCAGCTTGGCGCGACAGAGCGGTGGCTATGAGACCCAGTACTTC. Translation: CASSLARQSGGYETQYF.

As for this clonotype: A clone one base away is much larger, so this may be a read error. The genes are TRBV10-3 and TRBJ2-3, with 9 bases lining up with TRBD2. The CDR3 consists of 15 residues. In germline, CDR1 is ENHRY, CDR2 SYGVKD. Trimming cost V 2 bases and J 4 bases; bases outside gene matches: 4. CDR3 in amino acids: CAISEAGGRADTQYF. The CDR3 DNA reads TGTGCCATCAGTGAGGCCGGCGGGAGGGCAGATACGCAGTATTTT.

The rearrangement links TRBV7-9 to TRBJ2-7; 10 bases line up with TRBD1. The CDR3 spans 15 residues. Losses at the gene ends were 3 bases for V and 7 bases for J; bases not matched to a gene: 9. CDR1 and CDR2 (germline): SEHNR, FQNEAQ (reference sequence). The CDR3 spells CASSFSGTGVWEQYF. The CDR3 DNA reads TGTGCCAGCAGCTTCTCCGGGACAGGGGTGTGGGAGCAGTACTTC.